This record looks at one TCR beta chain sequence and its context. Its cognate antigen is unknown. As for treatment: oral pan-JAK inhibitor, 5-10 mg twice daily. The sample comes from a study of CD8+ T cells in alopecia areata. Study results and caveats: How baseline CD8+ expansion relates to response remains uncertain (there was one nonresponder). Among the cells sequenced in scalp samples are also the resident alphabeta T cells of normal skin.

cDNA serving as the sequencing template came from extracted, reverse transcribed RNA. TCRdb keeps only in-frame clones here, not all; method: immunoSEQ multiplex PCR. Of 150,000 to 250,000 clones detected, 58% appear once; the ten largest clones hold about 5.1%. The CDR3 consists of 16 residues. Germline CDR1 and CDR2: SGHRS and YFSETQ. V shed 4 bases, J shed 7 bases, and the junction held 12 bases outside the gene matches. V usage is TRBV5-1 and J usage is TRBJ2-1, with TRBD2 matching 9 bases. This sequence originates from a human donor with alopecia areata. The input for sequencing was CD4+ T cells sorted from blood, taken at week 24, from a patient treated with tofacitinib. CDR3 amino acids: CASSPILAGDANEQFF. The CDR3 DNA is TGCGCCAGCAGCCCGATCTTAGCGGGAGACGCGAATGAGCAGTTCTTC.